This TCR beta chain was observed in a study of CD8+CD57+ T cells in acquired aplastic anemia. Study background: Quantities of DNA derived from sorted CD4+ and CD8+ cells averaged around 3.2 ug.

This clonotype has at least ten counts. Profiles of TCR beta VDJ and CDR3 were generated from a genomic DNA template. One entry per CDR3 protein, called by TCRdb with MiXCR from the reads. The sample consists of fewer than 200,000 distinct CDR3 sequences, just under 65% of them appearing once. The J segment lost 7 bases and the V segment lost 4 bases, leaving 13 bases of the junction unmatched. CDR1 and CDR2 (germline): SGHTS, YDEGEE. The CDR3 consists of 15 residues. Sequenced input: sorted CD4+, CD8+, or CD8+CD57+ T cells (not recorded which) from PBMCs. This clonotype originated in a human donor in good health. V is TRBV5-8 and J is TRBJ1-1; TRBD1 matches 7 bases. CDR3 DNA sequence: TGTGCCAGCAGCCTGGACAGGTTGGGAGACGGTGAAGCTTTCTTT. This encodes CASSLDRLGDGEAFF.